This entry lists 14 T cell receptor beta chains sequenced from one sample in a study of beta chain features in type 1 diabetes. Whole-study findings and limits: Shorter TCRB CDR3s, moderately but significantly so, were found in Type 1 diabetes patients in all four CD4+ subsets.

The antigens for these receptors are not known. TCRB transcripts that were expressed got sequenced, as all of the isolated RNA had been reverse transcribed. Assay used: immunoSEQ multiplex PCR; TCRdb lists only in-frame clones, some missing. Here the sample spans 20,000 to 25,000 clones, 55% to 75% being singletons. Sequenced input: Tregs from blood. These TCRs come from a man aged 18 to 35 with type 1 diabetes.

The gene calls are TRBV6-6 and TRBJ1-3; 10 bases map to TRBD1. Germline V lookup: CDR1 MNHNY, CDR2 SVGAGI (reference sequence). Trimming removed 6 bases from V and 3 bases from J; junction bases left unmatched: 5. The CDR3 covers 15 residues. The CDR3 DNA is TGTGCCAGCAGACGACAGGGGGCTTTTGGAAACACCATATATTTT. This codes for CASRRQGAFGNTIYF.

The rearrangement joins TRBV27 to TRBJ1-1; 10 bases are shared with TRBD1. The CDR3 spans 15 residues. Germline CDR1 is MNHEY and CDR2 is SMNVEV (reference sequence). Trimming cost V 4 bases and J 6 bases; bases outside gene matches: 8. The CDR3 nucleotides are TGTGCCAGCAGTTCTCGAGACAGGGGGCCGCCTGAAGCTTTCTTT. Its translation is CASSSRDRGPPEAFF.

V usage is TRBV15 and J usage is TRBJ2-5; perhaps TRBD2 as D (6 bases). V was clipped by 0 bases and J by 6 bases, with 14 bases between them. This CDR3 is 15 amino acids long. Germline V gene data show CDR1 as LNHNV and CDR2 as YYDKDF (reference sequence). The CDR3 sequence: CATSRDDFGRKTQYF. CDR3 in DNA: TGTGCCACCAGCAGAGATGACTTCGGGAGAAAGACCCAGTACTTC.

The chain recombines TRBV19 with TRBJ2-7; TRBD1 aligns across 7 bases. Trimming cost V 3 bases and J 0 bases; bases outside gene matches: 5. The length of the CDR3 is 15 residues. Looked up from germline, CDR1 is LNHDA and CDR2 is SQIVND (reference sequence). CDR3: CASSIRGLDSYEQYF. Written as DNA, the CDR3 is TGTGCCAGTAGTATTAGGGGGCTGGACTCCTACGAGCAGTACTTC.

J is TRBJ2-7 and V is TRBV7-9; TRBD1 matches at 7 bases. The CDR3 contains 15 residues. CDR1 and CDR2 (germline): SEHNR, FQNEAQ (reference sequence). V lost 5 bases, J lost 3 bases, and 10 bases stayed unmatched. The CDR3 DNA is TGTGCCAGCAGCCCAGGGGACAGACTCATCTACGAGCAGTACTTC. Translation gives CASSPGDRLIYEQYF.

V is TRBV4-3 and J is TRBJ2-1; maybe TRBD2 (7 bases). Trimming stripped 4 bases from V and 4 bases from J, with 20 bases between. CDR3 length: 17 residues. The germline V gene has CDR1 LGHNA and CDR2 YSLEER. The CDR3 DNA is TGCGCCAGCAGCCCCGAGAATGAGGGGGGGGGATACAATGAGCAGTTCTTC. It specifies CASSPENEGGGYNEQFF.

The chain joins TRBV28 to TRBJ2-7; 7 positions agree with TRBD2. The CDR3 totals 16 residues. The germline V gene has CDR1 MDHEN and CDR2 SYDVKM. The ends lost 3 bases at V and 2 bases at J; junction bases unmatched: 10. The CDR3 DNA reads TGTGCCAGCAGTTTTTTAGGGCGGCGGGGGACCTACGAGCAGTACTTC. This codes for CASSFLGRRGTYEQYF.

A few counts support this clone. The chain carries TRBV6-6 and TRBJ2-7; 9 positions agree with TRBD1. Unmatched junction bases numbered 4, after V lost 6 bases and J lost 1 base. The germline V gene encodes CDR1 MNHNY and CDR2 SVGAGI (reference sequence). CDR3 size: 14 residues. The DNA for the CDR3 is TGTGCCAGCAGCCGGGACAGGGATTCCTACGAGCAGTACTTC. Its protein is CASSRDRDSYEQYF.

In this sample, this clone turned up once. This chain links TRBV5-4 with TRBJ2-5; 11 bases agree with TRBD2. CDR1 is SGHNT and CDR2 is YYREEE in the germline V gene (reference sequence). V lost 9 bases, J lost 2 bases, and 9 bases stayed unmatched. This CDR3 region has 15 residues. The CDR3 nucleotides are TGTGCCACTAACCAACGACTAGCGGGGCAAGAGACCCAGTACTTC. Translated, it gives CATNQRLAGQETQYF.

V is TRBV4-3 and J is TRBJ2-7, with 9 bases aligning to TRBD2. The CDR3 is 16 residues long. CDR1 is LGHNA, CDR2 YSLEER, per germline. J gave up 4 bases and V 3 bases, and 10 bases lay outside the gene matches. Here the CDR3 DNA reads TGCGCCAGCAGCCATCTAGGGGCTAGCGGGGTGTACGAGCAGTACTTC. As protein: CASSHLGASGVYEQYF.

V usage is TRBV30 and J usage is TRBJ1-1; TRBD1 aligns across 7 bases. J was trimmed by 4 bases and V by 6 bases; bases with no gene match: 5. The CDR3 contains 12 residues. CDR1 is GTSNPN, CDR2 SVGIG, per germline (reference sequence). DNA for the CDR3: TGTGCCTGCCTCAGGGGGAGCACTGAAGCTTTCTTT. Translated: CACLRGSTEAFF.

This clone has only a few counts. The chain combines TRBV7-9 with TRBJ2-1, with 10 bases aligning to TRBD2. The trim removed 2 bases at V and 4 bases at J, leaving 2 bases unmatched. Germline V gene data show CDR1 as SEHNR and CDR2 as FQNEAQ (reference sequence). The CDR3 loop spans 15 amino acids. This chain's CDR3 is CASSLSGRGYNEQFF. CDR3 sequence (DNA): TGTGCCAGCAGCTTAAGCGGGAGGGGTTACAATGAGCAGTTCTTC. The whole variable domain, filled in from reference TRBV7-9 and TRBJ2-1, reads DTGVSQNPRHKITKRGQNVTFRCDPISEHNRLYWYRQTLGQGPEFLTYFQNEAQLEKSRLLSDRFSAERPKGSFSTLEIQRTEQGDSAMYLCASSLSGRGYNEQFFGPGTRLTVL.

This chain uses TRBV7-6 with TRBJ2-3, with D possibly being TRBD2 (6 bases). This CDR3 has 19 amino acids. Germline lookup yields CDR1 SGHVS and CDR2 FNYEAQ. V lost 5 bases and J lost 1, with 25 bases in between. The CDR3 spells CASSPHLRGKRAGTDTQYF. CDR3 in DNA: TGTGCCAGCAGCCCGCACCTTCGGGGCAAGCGGGCTGGCACAGATACGCAGTATTTT. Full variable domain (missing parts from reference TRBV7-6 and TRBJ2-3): GAGVSQSPRYKVTKRGQDVALRCDPISGHVSLYWYRQALGQGPEFLTYFNYEAQQDKSGLPNDRFSAERPEGSISTLTIQRTEQRDSAMYRCASSPHLRGKRAGTDTQYFGPGTRLTVL.

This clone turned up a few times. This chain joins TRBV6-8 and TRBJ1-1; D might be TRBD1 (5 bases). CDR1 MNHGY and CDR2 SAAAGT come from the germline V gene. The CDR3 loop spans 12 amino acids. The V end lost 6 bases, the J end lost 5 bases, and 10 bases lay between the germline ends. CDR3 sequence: CASRDGGTEAFF. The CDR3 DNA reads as TGTGCCAGCAGGGACGGGGGTACTGAAGCTTTCTTT.